Presented here are 8 T cell receptor beta chains from one specimen sequenced in a study of blood T cell repertoires in COVID-19. Libraries were prepared by immunoSEQ multiplex PCR; TCRdb keeps only in-frame clonotypes and omits some of them. Counted here are about 210,000 clones, 88% occurring once; the ten biggest clones make up around 1.5%. The sequencing input was peripheral blood. Receptors originate from a man aged 18-30 years with active or convalescent COVID-19.

The rearrangement joins TRBV5-8 to TRBJ1-2; D remains unclear. V dropped 5 bases and J dropped 8 bases, with 22 bases sitting between them. CDR1 is SGHTS and CDR2 is YDEGEE in the germline V gene. CDR3 size: 15 residues. The CDR3 is CASSLFSGFERGYTF. The CDR3 DNA reads as TGTGCCAGCAGTCTCTTCTCCGGGTTCGAAAGGGGCTACACCTTC.

The chain joins TRBV4-2 to TRBJ2-7; the D gene is possibly TRBD2 (5 bases). V lost 1 base and J lost 2, with 9 bases in between. CDR1 and CDR2 from the germline V gene are LGHNA and YNFKEQ. This CDR3 comprises 14 residues. Written as DNA, the CDR3 is TGTGCCAGCAGCCAAGGGGTGGGAGCCTACGAGCAGTACTTC. It specifies CASSQGVGAYEQYF.

The chain links TRBV6-5 to TRBJ2-1; the match to TRBD2 covers 8 bases. J was trimmed by 9 bases and V by 2 bases; bases with no gene match: 9. The germline CDR1 and CDR2 sequences are MNHEY and SVGAGI. The CDR3 sequence is 15 residues long. CDR3 sequence reads: CASSYQGSGKGEQFF. The CDR3 DNA sequence: TGTGCCAGCAGTTACCAGGGTAGCGGGAAGGGTGAGCAGTTCTTC.

The genes are TRBV27 and TRBJ2-5; maybe TRBD1 (5 bases). Germline V gene data show CDR1 as MNHEY and CDR2 as SMNVEV (reference sequence). This CDR3 contains 14 residues. Trimming removed 5 bases from V and 5 bases from J, with 15 bases in between. CDR3 residues: CASSARAAGETQYF. CDR3 nucleotides: TGTGCCAGCAGTGCCAGGGCCGCCGGGGAGACCCAGTACTTC.

The genes are TRBV5-1 and TRBJ2-7, with a weak D call TRBD1 (6 bases). Trimming shortened V by 0 bases and J by 7 bases, and 17 bases separated the two germline ends. This CDR3 is built from 15 residues. Looked up from germline, CDR1 is SGHRS and CDR2 is YFSETQ. CDR3 DNA sequence: TGCGCCAGCAGCTTGGGGACAGAAATTCTACGGGAGCAGTACTTC. Its protein product is CASSLGTEILREQYF.

The chain recombines TRBV6-2 or TRBV6-3 with TRBJ2-7; a weak D match, TRBD2 (6 bases). CDR3 length: 13 amino acids. Trimming took 4 bases from V and 3 from J, leaving 10 bases between them. The germline V gene has CDR1 MNHEY and CDR2 SVGEGT. CDR3 nucleotide sequence: TGTGCCAGCAGTTTGACTAGTAACTACGAGCAGTACTTC. Its protein is CASSLTSNYEQYF.

The chain recombines TRBV18 with TRBJ2-7; TRBD2 aligns across 10 bases. The CDR3 totals 17 residues. Germline V CDR1 and CDR2: KGHSH, LQKENI. Trimming cost V 3 bases and J 0 bases; bases outside gene matches: 8. The CDR3 loop is CASSPAALAGDSYEQYF. In DNA form, the CDR3 reads TGTGCCAGCTCACCTGCAGCCCTAGCGGGGGACTCCTACGAGCAGTACTTC.

This clone appeared a few times. The CDR3 region is CAWSVGVSTIYF. In DNA form, the CDR3 reads TGTGCCTGGAGTGTAGGAGTGAGCACCATATATTTT. The chain has TRBV30 and TRBJ1-3, with D hard to call. Deletions cut 0 bases from V and 9 bases from J, with 9 bases between. Germline-derived CDR1 and CDR2 are GTSNPN and SVGIG (reference sequence). The CDR3 length is 12 residues.